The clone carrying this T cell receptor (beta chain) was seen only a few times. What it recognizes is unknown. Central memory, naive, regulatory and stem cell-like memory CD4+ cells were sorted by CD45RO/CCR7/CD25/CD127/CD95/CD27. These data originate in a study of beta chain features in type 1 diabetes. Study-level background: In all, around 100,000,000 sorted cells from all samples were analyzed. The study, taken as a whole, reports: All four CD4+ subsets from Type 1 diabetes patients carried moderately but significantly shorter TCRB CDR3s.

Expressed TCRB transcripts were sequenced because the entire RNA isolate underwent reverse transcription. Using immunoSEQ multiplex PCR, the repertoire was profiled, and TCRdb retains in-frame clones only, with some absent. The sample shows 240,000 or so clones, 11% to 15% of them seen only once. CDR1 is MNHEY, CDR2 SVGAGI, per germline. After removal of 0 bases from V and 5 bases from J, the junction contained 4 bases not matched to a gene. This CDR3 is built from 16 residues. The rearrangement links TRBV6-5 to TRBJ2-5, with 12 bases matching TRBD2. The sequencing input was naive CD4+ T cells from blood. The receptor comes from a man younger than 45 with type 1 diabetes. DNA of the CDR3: TGTGCCAGCAGTTACTCGACTAGCGGGAGTCGGGAGACCCAGTACTTC. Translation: CASSYSTSGSRETQYF.